A single sample gave rise to the 30 T cell receptor beta chains below, sequenced in a study of beta chain features in type 1 diabetes. These receptors' targets are unknown. TCRB transcripts that were expressed got sequenced, as all of the isolated RNA had been reverse transcribed. The protocol was immunoSEQ multiplex PCR, while the TCRdb copy is restricted to in-frame clones and leaves out a portion. The data contain around 690,000 clones, around 11% of them singletons. General study results and limits: The study found moderately but significantly shorter TCRB CDR3s in all four CD4+ subsets of Type 1 diabetes patients.

What was sequenced was naive CD4+ T cells from blood. All receptors come from a young man with type 1 diabetes.

In this sample, this clone turned up a few times. This CDR3 is also generated by other DNA sequences in the sample. The chain has TRBV7-2 and TRBJ2-7; D could derive from TRBD1 or TRBD2 (5 bases each). The germline gives CDR1 SGHTA, CDR2 FQGNSA. Trimming shortened V by 2 bases and J by 6 bases, and 8 bases separated the two germline ends. The CDR3 runs to 12 residues. CDR3 DNA: TGTGCCAGCAGCTTACTGAGGGGCGAGCAGTACTTC. It is translated as CASSLLRGEQYF.

This clone came up a few times. The chain couples TRBV4-3 to TRBJ2-5; D might be TRBD2 (6 bases). V lost 1 base, J lost 5 bases, and 20 bases lay in between. From germline, CDR1 is LGHNA and CDR2 YSLEER. The CDR3 covers 17 residues. CDR3 DNA: TGCGCCAGCAGCCAAGGTGTTATGGCGGGAAGGGTGGAGACCCAGTACTTC. It codes for CASSQGVMAGRVETQYF.

This clone was seen more than once but under ten times. V usage is TRBV28 and J usage is TRBJ1-4; no definite D call. The CDR3 extends over 12 amino acids. The V and J ends lost 4 bases and 6 bases respectively, with 6 bases between them. Germline V lookup: CDR1 MDHEN, CDR2 SYDVKM. The CDR3 here is CASSSRHEKLFF. DNA for the CDR3: TGTGCCAGCAGTTCCCGTCATGAAAAACTGTTTTTT.

This clone was seen more than once but under ten times. V is TRBV2 and J is TRBJ2-2; 7 bases map to TRBD2. With 6 bases clipped from V and 7 bases from J, the junction kept 11 bases outside the gene matches. Germline CDR1 reads SNHLY; CDR2 reads FYNNEI. The CDR3 runs 15 residues. The CDR3 DNA follows: TGTGCCAGCAGGCAACTAGCGATTGGGGGCGGGGAGCTGTTTTTT. Translated: CASRQLAIGGGELFF. The entire variable domain, with the rest obtained from reference TRBV2 and TRBJ2-2, is as follows: EPEVTQTPSHQVTQMGQEVILRCVPISNHLYFYWYRQILGQKVEFLVSFYNNEISEKSEIFDDQFSVERPDGSNFTLKIRSTKLEDSAMYFCASRQLAIGGGELFFGEGSRLTVL.

This clone was seen only a few times. The rearrangement joins TRBV19 to TRBJ1-1; 9 bases align to TRBD1. Germline values: CDR1 LNHDA, CDR2 SQIVND (reference sequence). This CDR3 spans 15 amino acids. With 5 bases clipped from V and 3 bases from J, the junction kept 7 bases outside the gene matches. The CDR3 protein is CASSVIQGADTEAFF. In nucleotides, the CDR3 is TGTGCCAGTAGTGTGATACAGGGGGCAGACACTGAAGCTTTCTTT.

V and J are TRBV12-2 and TRBJ2-1; the tabulated D call, TRBD1, remains unverified against the DNA. TRBV12-2 is designated a pseudogene. This CDR3 comprises 14 residues. Written as DNA, the CDR3 is TGTGCAAGTCGCGGGCCAGGCTACAACAATGAGCAGTTCTTC. It translates to CASRGPGYNNEQFF.

This clone was picked up a small number of times. The chain carries TRBV21-1 and TRBJ1-6. TRBV21-1 is an annotated pseudogene. This CDR3 spans 15 amino acids. CDR3 in DNA: TGTGCCAGCAGCAAAGGAGCAATGGCGGTAGTCCCGCTCCACTTT. Protein: CASSKGAMAVVPLHF.

The rearrangement links TRBV27 to TRBJ2-1, with D unresolved. The V gene lost 5 bases and the J gene lost 1 base, with 9 bases spanning the gap. CDR3 length equals 14 residues. Germline V CDR1 and CDR2: MNHEY, SMNVEV (reference sequence). The CDR3 reads CASSRQLSYNEQFF. The CDR3 DNA sequence: TGTGCCAGCAGTCGGCAGTTATCCTACAATGAGCAGTTCTTC.

The rearrangement links TRBV7-2 to TRBJ2-2, with unresolved D. Germline CDR1 is SGHTA and CDR2 is FQGNSA. The CDR3 is made up of 14 amino acids. The germline V and J ends were trimmed by 5 bases and 8 bases, with 15 bases remaining between them. The CDR3 loop reads CASSTNLVNGELFF. The DNA for the CDR3 is TGTGCCAGCAGCACCAATCTAGTGAATGGGGAGCTGTTTTTT.

This clone came up a few times. V usage is TRBV7-2 and J usage is TRBJ2-4; D unresolved. The CDR3 runs to 15 residues. V lost 1 base, J lost 0 bases, and 7 bases lay in between. The V gene's germline CDR1 is SGHTA and CDR2 FQGNSA. This CDR3 reads CASSLGILAKNIQYF. DNA for the CDR3: TGTGCCAGCAGCTTAGGGATACTAGCCAAAAACATTCAGTACTTC.

This clone was counted between two and nine times. The chain links TRBV9 to TRBJ1-6; D call uncertain. V shed 3 bases and J shed 6 bases, with 13 bases lying between them. CDR3 size: 15 residues. In germline, CDR1 is SGDLS, CDR2 YYNGEE. The CDR3 sequence is CASSETDKGNSPLHF. CDR3 coding DNA: TGTGCCAGCAGCGAGACCGACAAGGGTAATTCACCCCTCCACTTT. The entire variable domain, with the rest obtained from reference TRBV9 and TRBJ1-6, is as follows: DSGVTQTPKHLITATGQRVTLRCSPRSGDLSVYWYQQSLDQGLQFLIQYYNGEERAKGNILERFSAQQFPDLHSELNLSSLELGDSALYFCASSETDKGNSPLHFGNGTRLTVT.

This clone occurred a few times. The rearrangement joins TRBV29-1 to TRBJ2-4; D might be TRBD2 (5 bases). Trimming removed 7 bases from V and 9 bases from J, with 13 bases in between. The CDR3 covers 11 residues. Germline lookup yields CDR1 SQVTM and CDR2 ANQGSEA. CDR3 protein: CSALGEGIQYF. The DNA for the CDR3 is TGCAGCGCCCTCGGAGAGGGCATTCAGTACTTC.

This clone was counted between two and nine times. The gene calls are TRBV6-1 and TRBJ1-5; D call uncertain. CDR1 and CDR2 (germline): MNHNS, SASEGT. V was pared by 2 bases and J by 0 bases, with 5 bases between. This CDR3 spans 14 amino acids. The DNA of the CDR3 is TGTGCCAGCAGTGAATGGGTTAGCAATCAGCCCCAGCATTTT. This codes for CASSEWVSNQPQHF.

This clone was observed a handful of times. The gene calls are TRBV5-6 and TRBJ2-1; 7 nucleotides line up with TRBD2. CDR1 and CDR2 (germline): SGHDT, YYEEEE. The J segment lost 14 bases and the V segment lost 1 base, leaving 3 bases of the junction unmatched. This CDR3 is built from 11 residues. In DNA, the CDR3 is TGTGCCAGCAGCTTGAGGCTAGCGGAGTTCTTC. It translates to CASSLRLAEFF.

Only a few counts were recorded for this clone. The gene calls are TRBV4-2 and TRBJ2-3; no firm D call. V lost 0 bases and J lost 5, with 6 bases in between. This CDR3 comprises 13 residues. CDR1 and CDR2 from the germline V gene are LGHNA and YNFKEQ. This chain's CDR3 is CASSQEPGDTQYF. As DNA, the CDR3 is TGTGCCAGCAGCCAAGAACCGGGAGATACGCAGTATTTT.

V gene TRBV15 combines with J gene TRBJ2-1; maybe TRBD2 (7 bases). Trimming pared 7 bases from V and 9 bases from J, leaving 19 bases between. Germline V gene data show CDR1 as LNHNV and CDR2 as YYDKDF (reference sequence). The CDR3 is 14 amino acids. The chain's CDR3 is CATNLRGAYGEQFF. DNA of the CDR3: TGTGCCACCAACCTTCGGGGGGCCTATGGTGAGCAGTTCTTC.

As regards this clone: This sample also contains other DNA sequences that code for the same CDR3. The chain is built from TRBV7-3 and TRBJ2-3, with TRBD1 identical over 10 bases. Trimming at V came to 2 bases and at J to 5 bases, leaving 1 base not matched to a gene. This CDR3 is 14 amino acids long. In germline, CDR1 is SGHTA, CDR2 FQGTGA. The CDR3 DNA sequence: TGTGCCAGCAGCTTAGACAGGGGGCAAGATACGCAGTATTTT. Its translation is CASSLDRGQDTQYF.

The table lists this clone with a few counts. This chain joins TRBV6-6 and TRBJ2-1; D gene uncertain. V lost 6 bases and J 7 bases, leaving 10 bases between the germline ends. This CDR3 region has 12 residues. CDR1 is MNHNY and CDR2 is SVGAGI in the germline V gene (reference sequence). The CDR3 is CASRSFMNEQFF. The DNA for the CDR3 is TGTGCCAGCAGGAGTTTTATGAATGAGCAGTTCTTC.

The chain links TRBV7-3 to TRBJ1-1; 8 positions agree with TRBD1. The germline CDR1 and CDR2 sequences are SGHTA and FQGTGA. V dropped 4 bases and J dropped 3; count of bases not matched to a gene: 7. The CDR3 has 15 amino acids. CDR3 sequence (DNA): TGTGCCAGCAGCTCCAGGGGGCGACCGGACACTGAAGCTTTCTTT. Protein: CASSSRGRPDTEAFF.

As DNA, the CDR3 is TGTGCCAGCAGTTTCGCAGAGACCCAGTACTTC. It specifies CASSFAETQYF. This chain uses TRBV25-1 with TRBJ2-5; the D is unclear. The CDR3 totals 11 residues. Trimming left V 5 bases short and J 4 bases short, with 5 bases between. Germline V lookup: CDR1 MGHDK, CDR2 SYGVNS.

The chain uses TRBV7-2 and TRBJ2-7, with D tentatively TRBD1 (5 bases). This CDR3 has 15 amino acids. Per germline, CDR1 SGHTA and CDR2 FQGNSA. Trimming removed 1 base at V and 3 bases at J, with 13 bases between. The CDR3 loop is CASSLGQGAFYEQYF. The CDR3, as DNA: TGTGCCAGCAGCTTAGGGCAGGGTGCCTTCTACGAGCAGTACTTC.

The V gene is TRBV7-9, the J gene TRBJ1-1, with 7 bases identical to TRBD1. J was trimmed by 5 bases and V by 11 bases; bases with no gene match: 8. Germline V lookup: CDR1 SEHNR, CDR2 FQNEAQ (reference sequence). The CDR3 is made up of 12 amino acids. The CDR3 reads CAARTGDTEAFF. The DNA of the CDR3 is TGTGCCGCCCGAACAGGGGATACTGAAGCTTTCTTT. Based on the CDR3 plus reference TRBV7-9 and TRBJ1-1, the full variable domain is DTGVSQNPRHKITKRGQNVTFRCDPISEHNRLYWYRQTLGQGPEFLTYFQNEAQLEKSRLLSDRFSAERPKGSFSTLEIQRTEQGDSAMYLCAARTGDTEAFFGQGTRLTVV.

This clone was recorded a few times. V gene TRBV5-1 combines with J gene TRBJ2-1; 9 bases are shared with TRBD2. CDR1 SGHRS and CDR2 YFSETQ come from the germline V gene. V lost 3 bases and J lost 4; bases outside the gene matches: 5. There are 15 residues in the CDR3. The CDR3 here is CASSYLAGPYNEQFF. As DNA, the CDR3 is TGCGCCAGCAGCTACCTAGCGGGGCCTTACAATGAGCAGTTCTTC.

V and J are TRBV5-1 and TRBJ1-5; maybe TRBD1 (5 bases). V lost 3 bases, J lost 0 bases, and 10 bases lay in between. The CDR3 contains 15 residues. Germline V gene lookup returns CDR1 SGHRS and CDR2 YFSETQ. In nucleotides, the CDR3 is TGCGCCAGCAGCTGGACACCCGATAGCAATCAGCCCCAGCATTTT. Translation gives CASSWTPDSNQPQHF.

The chain has TRBV25-1 and TRBJ2-1, with a tentative D call TRBD2 (6 bases). Trimming took 1 base from V and 6 from J, leaving 19 bases between them. The length of the CDR3 is 17 residues. Germline-derived CDR1 and CDR2 are MGHDK and SYGVNS. As DNA, the CDR3 is TGTGCCAGCAGTGAATGGGACGCCGGGACTCAAATCAATGAGCAGTTCTTC. The encoded protein is CASSEWDAGTQINEQFF.

This clone appeared a few times. The rearrangement uses TRBV4-2 and TRBJ1-4, with 11 nucleotides matching TRBD1. This CDR3 is 16 amino acids long. Germline CDR1 LGHNA, CDR2 YNFKEQ. Trimming removed 0 bases from V and 7 bases from J; junction bases left unmatched: 4. CDR3 region: CASSQDGGTGGEKLFF. In DNA, the CDR3 is TGTGCCAGCAGCCAAGATGGCGGGACAGGGGGTGAAAAACTGTTTTTT.

This clone was counted only a few times. V gene TRBV7-9 combines with J gene TRBJ1-4, with D perhaps matching TRBD1 (6 bases). The CDR3 length is 15 residues. The V end was cut by 1 base, the J end by 8 bases, with 14 bases between. CDR1 and CDR2 from the germline V gene are SEHNR and FQNEAQ (reference sequence). Here the CDR3 DNA reads TGTGCCAGCAGCTTAGATGGCAGGGGTAGAGAAAAACTGTTTTTT. It is translated as CASSLDGRGREKLFF.

As DNA, the CDR3 is TGCAGCGTTGTGAAGGGGAGGGAGTACGAGCAGTACTTC. This sequence encodes CSVVKGREYEQYF. V is TRBV29-1 and J is TRBJ2-7; 7 nucleotides agree with TRBD2. With V trimmed by 4 bases and J by 4 bases, 7 bases remained unmatched. CDR1 and CDR2 from the germline V gene are SQVTM and ANQGSEA. CDR3 length equals 13 residues.

This clone was detected only a few times. V and J are TRBV5-4 and TRBJ2-1; D possibly corresponds to TRBD1 (5 bases). Trimming stripped 0 bases from V and 7 bases from J, with 8 bases between. The CDR3 is 13 amino acids. Germline V gene sequence: CDR1 SGHNT, CDR2 YYREEE (reference sequence). In DNA, the CDR3 is TGTGCCAGCAGCTTGGACAGGATGAATGAGCAGTTCTTC. Translation gives CASSLDRMNEQFF. The full variable domain, in which reference TRBV5-4 and TRBJ2-1 provide the parts outside the CDR3, is ETGVTQSPTHLIKTRGQQVTLRCSSQSGHNTVSWYQQALGQGPQFIFQYYREEENGRGNFPPRFSGLQFPNYSSELNVNALELDDSALYLCASSLDRMNEQFFGPGTRLTVL.

This sequence joins TRBV5-1 and TRBJ2-2, with D unclear. Trimming removed 0 bases from V and 4 bases from J, with 13 bases in between. In germline, CDR1 is SGHRS, CDR2 YFSETQ. This CDR3 spans 16 amino acids. The CDR3 here is CASSLGQFLATGELFF. The CDR3 DNA reads TGCGCCAGCAGCTTGGGGCAGTTCTTGGCCACCGGGGAGCTGTTTTTT. Complete variable domain (other parts from reference TRBV5-1 and TRBJ2-2): KAGVTQTPRYLIKTRGQQVTLSCSPISGHRSVSWYQQTPGQGLQFLFEYFSETQRNKGNFPGRFSGRQFSNSRSEMNVSTLELGDSALYLCASSLGQFLATGELFFGEGSRLTVL.